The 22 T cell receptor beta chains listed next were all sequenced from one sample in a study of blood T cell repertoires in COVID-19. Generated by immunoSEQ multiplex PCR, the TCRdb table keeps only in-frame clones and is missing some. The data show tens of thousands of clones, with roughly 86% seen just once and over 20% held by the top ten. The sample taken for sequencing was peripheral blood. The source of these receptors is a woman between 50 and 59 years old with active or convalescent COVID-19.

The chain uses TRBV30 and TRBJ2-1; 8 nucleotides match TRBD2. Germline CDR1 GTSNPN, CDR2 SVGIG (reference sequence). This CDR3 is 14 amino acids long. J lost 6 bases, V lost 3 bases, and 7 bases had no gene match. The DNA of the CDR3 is TGTGCCTGGAGAAGCGGGAGAGGAGGCAATGAGCAGTTCTTC. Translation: CAWRSGRGGNEQFF.

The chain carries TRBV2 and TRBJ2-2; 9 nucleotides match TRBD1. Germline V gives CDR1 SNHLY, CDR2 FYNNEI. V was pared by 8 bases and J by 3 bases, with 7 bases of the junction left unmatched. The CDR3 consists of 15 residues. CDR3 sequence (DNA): TGTGCCAGCGGACGGACAGGGGCCTACACCGGGGAGCTGTTTTTT. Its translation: CASGRTGAYTGELFF.

CDR3 loop: CASRNDRGSYNEQFF. Here the CDR3 DNA reads TGCGCCAGCAGGAACGACAGGGGGAGCTACAATGAGCAGTTCTTC. The V call is TRBV5-1, the J call TRBJ2-1; 9 bases line up with TRBD1. Germline V gene data show CDR1 as SGHRS and CDR2 as YFSETQ. J lost 3 bases, V lost 5 bases, and 6 bases had no gene match. This CDR3 has 15 amino acids.

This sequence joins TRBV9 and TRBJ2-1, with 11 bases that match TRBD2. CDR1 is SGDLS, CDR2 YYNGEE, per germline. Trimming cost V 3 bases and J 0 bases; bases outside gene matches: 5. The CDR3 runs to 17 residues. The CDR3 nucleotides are TGTGCCAGCAGCGAAAGACTAGCGGGAAACTCCTACAATGAGCAGTTCTTC. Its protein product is CASSERLAGNSYNEQFF.

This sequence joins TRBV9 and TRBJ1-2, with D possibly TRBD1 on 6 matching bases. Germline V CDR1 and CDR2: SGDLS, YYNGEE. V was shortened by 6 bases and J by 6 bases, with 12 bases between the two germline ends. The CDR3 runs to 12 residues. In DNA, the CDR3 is TGTGCCAGCACCGGGGCAGGGGATGGCTACACCTTC. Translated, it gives CASTGAGDGYTF.

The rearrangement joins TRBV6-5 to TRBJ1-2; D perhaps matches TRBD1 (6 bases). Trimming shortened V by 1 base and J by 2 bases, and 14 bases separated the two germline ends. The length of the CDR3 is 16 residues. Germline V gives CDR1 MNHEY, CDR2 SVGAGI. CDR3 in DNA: TGTGCCAGCAGTTACTTTGCACAGGGATCGAACTATGGCTACACCTTC. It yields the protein CASSYFAQGSNYGYTF.

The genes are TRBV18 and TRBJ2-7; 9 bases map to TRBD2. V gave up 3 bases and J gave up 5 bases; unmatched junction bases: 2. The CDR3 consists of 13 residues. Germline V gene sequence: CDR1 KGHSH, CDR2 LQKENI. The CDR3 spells CASSPGLAHEQYF. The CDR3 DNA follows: TGTGCCAGCTCACCCGGACTAGCGCACGAGCAGTACTTC.

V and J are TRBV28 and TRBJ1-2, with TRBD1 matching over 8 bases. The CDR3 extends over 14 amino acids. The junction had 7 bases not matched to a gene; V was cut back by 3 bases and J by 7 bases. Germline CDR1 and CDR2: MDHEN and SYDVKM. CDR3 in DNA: TGTGCCAGCAGTTTTGGCCAGGGGGCGGCTGGCTACACCTTC. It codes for CASSFGQGAAGYTF.

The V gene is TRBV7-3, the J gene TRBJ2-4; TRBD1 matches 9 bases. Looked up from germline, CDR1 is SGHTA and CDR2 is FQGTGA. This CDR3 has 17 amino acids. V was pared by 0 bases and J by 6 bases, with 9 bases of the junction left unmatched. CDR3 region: CASSLTGDRVHGNIQYF. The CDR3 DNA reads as TGTGCCAGCAGCTTAACAGGGGACAGGGTTCACGGAAACATTCAGTACTTC.

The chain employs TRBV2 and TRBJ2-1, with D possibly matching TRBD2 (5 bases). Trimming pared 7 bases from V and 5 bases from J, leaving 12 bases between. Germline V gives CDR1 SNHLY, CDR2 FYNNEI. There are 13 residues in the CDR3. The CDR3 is CASIGSYHNEQFF. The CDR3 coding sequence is TGTGCCAGCATTGGGAGCTACCACAATGAGCAGTTCTTC.

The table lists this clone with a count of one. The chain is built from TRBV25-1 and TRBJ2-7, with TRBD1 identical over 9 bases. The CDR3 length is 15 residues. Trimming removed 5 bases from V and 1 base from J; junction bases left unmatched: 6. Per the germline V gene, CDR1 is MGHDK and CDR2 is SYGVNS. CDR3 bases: TGTGCCAGCAGTTCCGCCGGGACAGGGTCCTACGAGCAGTACTTC. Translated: CASSSAGTGSYEQYF.

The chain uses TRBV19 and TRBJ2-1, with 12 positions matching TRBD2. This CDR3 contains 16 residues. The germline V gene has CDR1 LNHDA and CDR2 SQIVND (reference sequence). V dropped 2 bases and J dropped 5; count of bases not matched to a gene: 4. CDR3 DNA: TGTGCCAGTAGTATACGTTGGACTAGCGGGAACAATGAGCAGTTCTTC. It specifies CASSIRWTSGNNEQFF.

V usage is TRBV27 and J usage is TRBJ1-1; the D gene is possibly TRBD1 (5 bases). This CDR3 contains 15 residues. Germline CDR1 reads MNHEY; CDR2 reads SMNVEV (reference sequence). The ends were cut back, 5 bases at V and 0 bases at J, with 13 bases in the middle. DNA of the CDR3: TGTGCCAGCAGTGCCCTGGGGCGGTTGAACACTGAAGCTTTCTTT. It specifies CASSALGRLNTEAFF.

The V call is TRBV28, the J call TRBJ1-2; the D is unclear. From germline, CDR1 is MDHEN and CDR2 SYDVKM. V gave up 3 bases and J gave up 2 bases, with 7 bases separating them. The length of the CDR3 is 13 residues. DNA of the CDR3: TGTGCCAGCAGTTTCGGAGGAAACTATGGCTACACCTTC. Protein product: CASSFGGNYGYTF.

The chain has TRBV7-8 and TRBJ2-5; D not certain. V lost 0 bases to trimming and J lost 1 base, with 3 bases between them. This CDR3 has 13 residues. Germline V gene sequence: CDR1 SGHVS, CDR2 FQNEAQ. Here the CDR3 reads CASSLASQETQYF. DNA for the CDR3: TGTGCCAGCAGCTTAGCCAGCCAAGAGACCCAGTACTTC.

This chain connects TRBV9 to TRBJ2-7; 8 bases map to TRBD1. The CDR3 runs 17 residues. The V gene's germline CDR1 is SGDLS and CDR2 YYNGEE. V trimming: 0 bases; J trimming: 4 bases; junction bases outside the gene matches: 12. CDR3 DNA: TGTGCCAGCAGCGTAGCCGACATGTGGGACAGGAGGTACGAGCAGTACTTC. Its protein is CASSVADMWDRRYEQYF.

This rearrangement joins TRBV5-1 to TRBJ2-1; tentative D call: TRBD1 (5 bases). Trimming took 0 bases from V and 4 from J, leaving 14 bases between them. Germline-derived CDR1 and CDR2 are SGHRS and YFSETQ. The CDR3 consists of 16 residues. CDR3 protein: CASSLGWGAGYNEQFF. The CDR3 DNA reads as TGCGCCAGCAGCTTGGGGTGGGGCGCTGGGTACAATGAGCAGTTCTTC.

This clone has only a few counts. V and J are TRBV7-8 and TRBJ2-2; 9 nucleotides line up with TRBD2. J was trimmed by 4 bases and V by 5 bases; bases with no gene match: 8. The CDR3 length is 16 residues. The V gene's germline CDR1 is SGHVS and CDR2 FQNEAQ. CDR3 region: CASSPSGGRVTGELFF. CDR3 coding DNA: TGTGCCAGCAGCCCTAGCGGCGGGAGGGTCACCGGGGAGCTGTTTTTT. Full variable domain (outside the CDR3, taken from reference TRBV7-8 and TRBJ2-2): GAGVSQSPRYKVAKRGQDVALRCDPISGHVSLFWYQQALGQGPEFLTYFQNEAQLDKSGLPSDRFFAERPEGSVSTLKIQRTQQEDSAVYLCASSPSGGRVTGELFFGEGSRLTVL.

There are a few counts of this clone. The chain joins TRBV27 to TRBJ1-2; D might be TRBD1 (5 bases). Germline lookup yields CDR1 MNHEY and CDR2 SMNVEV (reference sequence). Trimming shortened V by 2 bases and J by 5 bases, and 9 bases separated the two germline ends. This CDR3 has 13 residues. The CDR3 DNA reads TGTGCCAGCAGTTTAGCGGGGGTTTATGGCTACACCTTC. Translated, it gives CASSLAGVYGYTF.

The CDR3 spells CASSFRGSDTQYF. As DNA, the CDR3 is TGTGCCAGCAGCTTTCGGGGATCGGATACGCAGTATTTT. The chain employs TRBV7-3 and TRBJ2-3; TRBD2 is a possible D gene (5 bases). The V gene lost 3 bases and the J gene lost 6 bases, with 10 bases spanning the gap. The CDR3 extends over 13 amino acids. Germline values: CDR1 SGHTA, CDR2 FQGTGA.

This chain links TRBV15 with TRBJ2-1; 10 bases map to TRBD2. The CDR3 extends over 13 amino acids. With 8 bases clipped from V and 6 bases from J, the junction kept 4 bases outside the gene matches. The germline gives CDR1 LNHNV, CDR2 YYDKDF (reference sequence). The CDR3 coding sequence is TGTGCCACCGCGGCTAGCGGGAGCAATGAGCAGTTCTTC. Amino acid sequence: CATAASGSNEQFF.

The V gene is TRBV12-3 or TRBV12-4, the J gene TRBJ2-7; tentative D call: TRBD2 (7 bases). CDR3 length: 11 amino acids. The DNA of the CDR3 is TGTGCCAGCAGAGGGGGGGGCGTATATCGGGTC. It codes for CASRGGGVYRV.